What follows are 29 T cell receptor beta chains derived from one specimen sequenced in a study of identical twins. TCRdb re-called the 5' RACE reads with MiXCR, one entry per CDR3 protein. The sample carries approximately 530,000 distinct CDR3 sequences, more than 20% recorded once. This sample also belongs to another study, concerning yellow fever vaccine responses in identical twins.

Specimen: CD4+ T cells sorted from blood. These receptors all come from a woman aged 18-35 years in good health.

A few counts support this clonotype. The J gene is TRBJ2-7, the V gene TRBV15; D gene unclear. Germline CDR1 LNHNV, CDR2 YYDKDF (reference sequence). Trimming stripped 1 base from V and 7 bases from J, with 17 bases between. This CDR3 is 15 amino acids long. The CDR3 nucleotides are TGTGCCACCAGCAGAGGATCACCCTTAATAGAGGAGCAGTACGTC. Translation gives CATSRGSPLIEEQYV.

This clonotype showed up just a few times. The chain has TRBV12-5 and TRBJ2-3, with a possible D match to TRBD2 (7 bases). Germline V gives CDR1 LGHNT, CDR2 FRNRAP. The length of the CDR3 is 17 residues. V lost 2 bases to trimming and J lost 3 bases, with 18 bases between them. The CDR3 region is CASGLPGGQGITDTQYF. CDR3 nucleotides: TGTGCTAGTGGTTTGCCCGGGGGGCAGGGGATTACAGATACGCAGTATTTT.

The rearrangement uses TRBV5-1 and TRBJ1-3; D call uncertain. The V end lost 5 bases, the J end lost 2 bases, and 8 bases lay between the germline ends. Germline CDR1 and CDR2: SGHRS and YFSETQ. This CDR3 has 13 amino acids. The CDR3 bases are TGCGCCAGCAGTCCCCCGACTGGAAACACCATATATTTT. Translated, it gives CASSPPTGNTIYF.

The rearrangement uses TRBV20-1 and TRBJ1-1; D unclear. The CDR3 extends over 15 amino acids. Germline CDR1 is DFQATT and CDR2 is SNEGSKA (reference sequence). The V gene lost 6 bases and the J gene lost 5 bases, with 22 bases spanning the gap. CDR3 nucleotides: TGCAGTGCACGCACCGGGGATAACCGTCGGACTGAAGCTTTCTTT. Its translation: CSARTGDNRRTEAFF.

This clonotype was counted a few times. V is TRBV10-3 and J is TRBJ2-1, with D possibly matching TRBD1 (5 bases). V was cut by 0 bases and J by 9 bases, with 12 bases left in between. The CDR3 consists of 14 residues. Per the germline V gene, CDR1 is ENHRY and CDR2 is SYGVKD. The CDR3 region has the DNA TGTGCCATCAGTGAGTCCCTTGGGGCTACTGAGCAGTTCTTC. Amino acids: CAISESLGATEQFF.

The gene calls are TRBV19 and TRBJ1-2; no firm D call. CDR1 LNHDA and CDR2 SQIVND come from the germline V gene (reference sequence). Trimming pared 8 bases from V and 2 bases from J, leaving 18 bases between. The CDR3 spans 15 residues. The CDR3 here is CASRIGGGINYGYTF. As DNA, the CDR3 is TGTGCCAGTCGCATAGGAGGCGGGATCAACTATGGCTACACCTTC.

The chain joins TRBV5-1 to TRBJ2-7; the match to TRBD2 covers 7 bases. Germline V gene lookup returns CDR1 SGHRS and CDR2 YFSETQ. The J segment lost 3 bases and the V segment lost 4 bases, leaving 4 bases of the junction unmatched. The CDR3 totals 13 residues. CDR3 nucleotides: TGCGCCAGCAGCACGGGACTACTCTACGAGCAGTACTTC. Residues: CASSTGLLYEQYF.

This clonotype showed up just a few times. Sequence at one end of the junction differs from germline and may be a read error. J is TRBJ2-3 and V is TRBV5-1; 7 bases line up with TRBD1. Looked up from germline, CDR1 is SGHRS and CDR2 is YFSETQ. The length of the CDR3 is 13 residues. This CDR3 is CASSLETPGQLAF. CDR3 DNA: TGCGCCAGCAGCTTGGAAACTCCGGGACAGTTAGCTTTT.

The rearrangement links TRBV12-3 or TRBV12-4 to TRBJ2-7; D could derive from TRBD1 or TRBD2 (5 bases each). The CDR3 extends over 12 amino acids. Deletions cut 6 bases from V and 2 bases from J, with 8 bases between. CDR3 amino acids: CASRRGTYEQYF. CDR3 DNA sequence: TGTGCCAGCAGGAGGGGAACCTACGAGCAGTACTTC.

The chain joins TRBV5-5 to TRBJ1-2; no clear D. Trimming removed 3 bases from V and 0 bases from J, with 12 bases in between. The CDR3 length is 15 residues. Per the germline V gene, CDR1 is SGHKS and CDR2 is YYEKEE (reference sequence). The CDR3 loop reads CASSSSHGTNYGYTF. DNA of the CDR3: TGTGCCAGCAGCTCCTCACACGGAACTAACTATGGCTACACCTTC.

At least ten counts were recorded for this clonotype. The rearrangement links TRBV5-1 to TRBJ2-2, with D possibly being TRBD1 (5 bases). The CDR3 is 14 amino acids. From germline, CDR1 is SGHRS and CDR2 YFSETQ. V was trimmed by 6 bases and J by 2 bases, leaving 11 bases between them. CDR3 nucleotide sequence: TGCGCCAGCACGGAACAGGCCAACACCGGGGAGCTGTTTTTT. Its translation: CASTEQANTGELFF.

This clonotype was seen ten or more times. The rearrangement joins TRBV9 to TRBJ2-1; TRBD2 aligns across 12 bases. J lost 1 base, V lost 0 bases, and 8 bases had no gene match. CDR1 and CDR2 from the germline V gene are SGDLS and YYNGEE. The CDR3 has 19 amino acids. The CDR3 protein is CASSVGFVTSGGSYNEQFF. The CDR3 DNA follows: TGTGCCAGCAGCGTAGGTTTTGTGACTAGCGGGGGTTCCTACAATGAGCAGTTCTTC.

The DNA of the CDR3 is TGTGCCAGCAGCAGACAAGTGCAGGGGAGGGATACGCAGTATTTT. Its translation: CASSRQVQGRDTQYF. V gene TRBV11-2 combines with J gene TRBJ2-3; D may correspond to TRBD1 or TRBD2 (6 bases each). CDR3 size: 15 residues. The V gene lost 5 bases and the J gene lost 6 bases, with 18 bases spanning the gap. In germline, CDR1 is SGHAT, CDR2 FQNNGV.

The rearrangement uses TRBV27 and TRBJ2-3; D is unclear. Trimming took off 6 bases at V and 0 bases at J, with 13 bases between the two ends. Germline V gene data show CDR1 as MNHEY and CDR2 as SMNVEV (reference sequence). The CDR3 consists of 15 residues. The CDR3 loop reads CASRVPGGSTDTQYF. The CDR3 DNA sequence: TGTGCCAGCAGGGTCCCCGGCGGTAGCACAGATACGCAGTATTTT.

This chain connects TRBV27 to TRBJ1-1; D might be TRBD1 (6 bases). Trimming left V 3 bases short and J 3 bases short, with 11 bases between. CDR1 is MNHEY and CDR2 is SMNVEV in the germline V gene (reference sequence). The CDR3 consists of 14 residues. The CDR3 loop reads CASSFRGGYTEAFF. CDR3 DNA: TGTGCCAGCAGTTTCAGGGGCGGGTACACTGAAGCTTTCTTT.

The rearrangement uses TRBV3-1 and TRBJ2-3, with TRBD2 matching over 11 bases. The germline gives CDR1 LGHDT, CDR2 YNNKEL (reference sequence). The CDR3 length is 17 residues. V shed 2 bases and J 6 bases; nucleotides not matched to a gene: 10. CDR3 sequence (DNA): TGTGCCAGCAGCCAACACACTAGCGGGGGAAGCAGGGATACGCAGTATTTT. As protein: CASSQHTSGGSRDTQYF.

The chain links TRBV24-1 to TRBJ2-1, with D possibly matching TRBD2 (7 bases). Trimming removed 3 bases at V and 7 bases at J, with 21 bases between. This CDR3 is 17 amino acids long. Germline CDR1 is KGHDR and CDR2 is SFDVKD. The CDR3: CATSDPGEAAAGNEQFF. CDR3 coding DNA: TGTGCCACCAGTGATCCAGGGGAGGCGGCAGCGGGGAATGAGCAGTTCTTC.

The V and J genes are TRBV7-9 and TRBJ1-1, with a possible D match to TRBD1 (5 bases). CDR1 and CDR2 (germline): SEHNR, FQNEAQ (reference sequence). The CDR3 consists of 15 residues. The V gene lost 0 bases and the J gene lost 4 bases, with 12 bases spanning the gap. DNA of the CDR3: TGTGCCAGCAGCTTAGCTCGGGGGAGCCGCACTGAAGCTTTCTTT. Translated, it gives CASSLARGSRTEAFF.

The genes are TRBV7-2 and TRBJ2-1; D call uncertain. The V gene's germline CDR1 is SGHTA and CDR2 FQGNSA. V lost 3 bases, J lost 0 bases, and 15 bases lay in between. The CDR3 extends over 17 amino acids. Here the CDR3 DNA reads TGTGCCAGCAGCTTCCTCTGGGCGAAAAGCTCCTACAATGAGCAGTTCTTC. Its translation: CASSFLWAKSSYNEQFF.

This clonotype was observed many times. The rearrangement uses TRBV12-3 or TRBV12-4 and TRBJ1-1; the match to TRBD1 covers 7 bases. This CDR3 is built from 15 residues. J lost 2 bases, V lost 3 bases, and 6 bases had no gene match. CDR3 sequence (DNA): TGTGCCAGCAGTTTCGCGGGACAGACAAACACTGAAGCTTTCTTT. Protein: CASSFAGQTNTEAFF.

This clonotype has just a few counts. The chain uses TRBV29-1 and TRBJ2-1, with D perhaps assigned TRBD1 or TRBD2 (5 bases each). From germline, CDR1 is SQVTM and CDR2 ANQGSEA. This CDR3 spans 12 amino acids. Trimming stripped 7 bases from V and 10 bases from J, with 17 bases between. The CDR3 DNA is TGCAGCGCCGCCCTGGGGACCTTAGAGCAGTTCTTC. Protein product: CSAALGTLEQFF.

In this sample, this clonotype turned up a few times. The chain couples TRBV12-3 or TRBV12-4 to TRBJ2-1; no clear D. The CDR3 covers 12 residues. The germline V and J ends were trimmed by 5 bases and 9 bases, with 11 bases remaining between them. CDR3 sequence: CASSRAVGEQFF. CDR3 DNA: TGTGCCAGCAGTCGGGCAGTGGGTGAGCAGTTCTTC.

A word on this clonotype: One junction end does not reproduce the germline sequence, and a read error may be involved. The V gene is TRBV20-1, the J gene TRBJ2-1; a possible D gene is TRBD2 (6 bases). From germline, CDR1 is DFQATT and CDR2 SNEGSKA (reference sequence). This CDR3 has 11 residues. CDR3 DNA sequence: TGTAGTGCCTTGGACTACGATGAGCAGTTCTTC. Its translation is CSALDYDEQFF.

The genes are TRBV9 and TRBJ2-3; 10 positions match TRBD1. CDR3 size: 15 residues. Unmatched junction bases numbered 3, after V lost 2 bases and J lost 3 bases. Germline loops: CDR1 SGDLS, CDR2 YYNGEE. The CDR3 nucleotides are TGTGCCAGCAGCGTCAGGACAGGGGGGACAGATACGCAGTATTTT. Encoded protein: CASSVRTGGTDTQYF.

This clonotype has just a few counts. This chain uses TRBV6-5 with TRBJ2-2, with 8 bases matching TRBD1. J lost 5 bases, V lost 0 bases, and 8 bases had no gene match. This CDR3 comprises 17 residues. Germline values: CDR1 MNHEY, CDR2 SVGAGI. CDR3 region: CASSYSSMQGATGELFF. The CDR3 coding sequence is TGTGCCAGCAGTTACTCTTCAATGCAGGGGGCAACCGGGGAGCTGTTTTTT.

V usage is TRBV24-1 and J usage is TRBJ2-1, with 12 bases fitting TRBD2. This CDR3 has 17 amino acids. Germline V gene lookup returns CDR1 KGHDR and CDR2 SFDVKD. The trim removed 0 bases at V and 5 bases at J, leaving 4 bases unmatched. The CDR3 bases are TGTGCCACCAGTGATTTGTGGACTAGCGGGGATAACAATGAGCAGTTCTTC. It encodes CATSDLWTSGDNNEQFF.

This clonotype appeared a few times. V and J are TRBV7-9 and TRBJ2-3, with unresolved D. The germline V gene has CDR1 SEHNR and CDR2 FQNEAQ (reference sequence). The length of the CDR3 is 14 residues. The ends were cut back, 5 bases at V and 2 bases at J, with 11 bases in the middle. The chain's CDR3 is CASSPLGATDTQYF. The CDR3 nucleotides read TGTGCCAGCAGCCCCCTAGGTGCCACAGATACGCAGTATTTT.

This chain joins TRBV20-1 and TRBJ2-1, with TRBD2 matching 8 bases. Germline V lookup: CDR1 DFQATT, CDR2 SNEGSKA (reference sequence). This CDR3 has 14 amino acids. The V gene end was trimmed by 0 bases and the J gene end by 6 bases; junction bases not matched to a gene: 4. CDR3 sequence reads: CSARDVTSGNEQFF. The CDR3 DNA reads TGCAGTGCTAGAGATGTCACTAGCGGCAATGAGCAGTTCTTC.

The chain carries TRBV6-1 and TRBJ1-1, with D perhaps TRBD1 (5 bases). The germline gives CDR1 MNHNS, CDR2 SASEGT. The CDR3 is 11 amino acids. The V end was cut by 6 bases, the J end by 4 bases, with 6 bases between. CDR3 region: CASSRVTEAFF. DNA for the CDR3: TGTGCCAGCAGCAGGGTCACTGAAGCTTTCTTT.